The text below deals with one TCR beta chain. The antigen is not known. Clones were sequenced by immunoSEQ multiplex PCR, and TCRdb holds only the in-frame ones, with some missing. The sample has tens of thousands of clones, 81% seen once; the top ten hold 22%. The CDR3 runs 16 residues. Germline loops: CDR1 LNHDA, CDR2 SQIVND (reference sequence). J gave up 5 bases and V 4 bases, and 6 bases lay outside the gene matches. This sample is drawn from a study of PD-1 blockade in classical Hodgkin lymphoma. Time point indicated: cycle 4 day 1 (C4D1), after around six weeks of nivolumab. Brentuximab vedotin exposure varied among the patients, all of whom had relapsed after autologous stem cell transplantation. Study-level findings and limits: The baseline diversity of complete responders showed similarity to that of newly diagnosed patients.

The clonotype comes from a human donor with classical Hodgkin lymphoma. This chain links TRBV19 with TRBJ2-5, with 14 bases lining up with TRBD2. The source was peripheral blood mononuclear cells (PBMCs), collected before the fourth cycle of nivolumab. This chain's CDR3 is CASSRTSGRSRETQYF. DNA for the CDR3: TGTGCCAGTAGTAGGACTAGCGGGAGGTCCCGGGAGACCCAGTACTTC. Full variable domain (outside the CDR3, taken from reference TRBV19 and TRBJ2-5): DGGITQSPKYLFRKEGQNVTLSCEQNLNHDAMYWYRQDPGQGLRLIYYSQIVNDFQKGDIAEGYSVSREKKESFPLTVTSAQKNPTAFYLCASSRTSGRSRETQYFGPGTRLLVL.